The present T cell receptor beta chain was sequenced within a study of T cells in pancreatic ductal adenocarcinoma. Findings and limits, study-wide: The resected cohort was biased toward the minority with early-stage disease. Blood had more productive templates and roughly 8-fold more unique clonotypes than tumor. Mean clonality was about 0.12 in tumors and roughly 0.068 in blood, not significantly different.

Per germline, CDR1 MDHEN and CDR2 SYDVKM. V shed 6 bases and J shed 1 base, with 13 bases lying between them. The CDR3 extends over 15 amino acids. Surgery without prior neoadjuvant therapy was the treatment of the selected pancreatic ductal adenocarcinoma patients. The protocol was immunoSEQ multiplex PCR, while the TCRdb copy is restricted to in-frame clones and leaves out a portion. The sample lists 4,500 to 5,000 clones; roughly 84% were seen once. Notes on this clone: Its antigen remains unidentified.

The sequence was obtained from a human donor with pancreatic ductal adenocarcinoma. The donor label of this sample is uncertain. Sample: pancreatic tumor tissue. The chain combines TRBV28 with TRBJ1-3, with D hard to call. The CDR3 protein is CASRPEGGSGNTIYF. The CDR3 nucleotides read TGTGCCAGCAGGCCGGAGGGAGGATCTGGAAACACCATATATTTT.